Each of the 28 T cell receptor beta chains below was sequenced from the same sample in a study of blood T cell repertoires in COVID-19. Clones were read by immunoSEQ multiplex PCR, and TCRdb kept only the in-frame ones, dropping some. Here the sample spans tens of thousands of clones, approximately 82% being singletons. Sequencing input: peripheral blood. The receptors shown here come from a human donor in a cohort sampled during active COVID-19.

The chain has TRBV9 and TRBJ2-1; possible D gene TRBD2, 5 bases. The CDR3 contains 15 residues. The germline gives CDR1 SGDLS, CDR2 YYNGEE. Trimming took 7 bases from V and 5 from J, leaving 19 bases between them. CDR3 DNA sequence: TGTGCCAGCGGAATCGCCCCTAGCCGGAACAATGAGCAGTTCTTC. Translating gives CASGIAPSRNNEQFF.

This sequence joins TRBV29-1 and TRBJ1-1; weak D call: TRBD1 (6 bases). Germline values: CDR1 SQVTM, CDR2 ANQGSEA. V was clipped by 7 bases and J by 4 bases, with 19 bases between them. The CDR3 consists of 14 residues. The CDR3 reads CSAIQGAEATEAFF. The CDR3 bases are TGCAGCGCTATACAGGGCGCCGAGGCCACTGAAGCTTTCTTT.

The chain links TRBV9 to TRBJ2-5, with 7 bases aligning to TRBD2. V lost 0 bases and J lost 5; bases outside the gene matches: 10. Germline V gene sequence: CDR1 SGDLS, CDR2 YYNGEE. The CDR3 runs 16 residues. CDR3: CASSVGLPGEGETQYF. DNA of the CDR3: TGTGCCAGCAGCGTAGGACTCCCTGGGGAGGGGGAGACCCAGTACTTC.

This rearrangement joins TRBV28 to TRBJ2-4; no clear D. The germline CDR1 and CDR2 sequences are MDHEN and SYDVKM. The germline V and J ends were trimmed by 5 bases and 0 bases, with 11 bases remaining between them. The CDR3 spans 15 residues. The CDR3 nucleotides are TGTGCCAGCAGTAGCCCCACGCTAGCCAAAAACATTCAGTACTTC. Translated, it gives CASSSPTLAKNIQYF.

V gene TRBV2 combines with J gene TRBJ2-3; possibly TRBD2 for D (5 bases). The CDR3 is 13 amino acids. Germline V gene sequence: CDR1 SNHLY, CDR2 FYNNEI. Trimming took off 7 bases at V and 2 bases at J, with 10 bases between the two ends. In nucleotides, the CDR3 is TGTGCCAGCACCCGGGGATCCACAGATACGCAGTATTTT. Translation: CASTRGSTDTQYF.

CDR3 in DNA: TGTGCCACCAGTGATTTGCCGACTAGCGGGGGGGGCACAGATACGCAGTATTTT. Protein sequence: CATSDLPTSGGGTDTQYF. V usage is TRBV24-1 and J usage is TRBJ2-3; 14 bases are shared with TRBD2. The V gene's germline CDR1 is KGHDR and CDR2 SFDVKD. J lost 1 base, V lost 0 bases, and 2 bases had no gene match. The CDR3 runs to 18 residues.

V is TRBV3-1 (or the pseudogene TRBV3-2) and J is TRBJ2-2, with D uncertain. Per germline, CDR1 LGHDT and CDR2 YNNKEL (reference sequence). Trimming took 2 bases from V and 6 from J, leaving 10 bases between them. The CDR3 contains 14 residues. The CDR3 region is CASSQSVLAGELFF. Written as DNA, the CDR3 is TGTGCCAGCAGCCAATCGGTTTTAGCCGGGGAGCTGTTTTTT.

This rearrangement joins TRBV5-1 to TRBJ2-5; the D gene is possibly TRBD1 (5 bases). Germline CDR1 reads SGHRS; CDR2 reads YFSETQ. Trimming removed 5 bases at V and 2 bases at J, with 13 bases between. The CDR3 has 14 amino acids. CDR3 protein: CASRLDGAQETQYF. The CDR3 DNA is TGCGCCAGCAGGCTAGATGGGGCTCAAGAGACCCAGTACTTC.

The chain has TRBV6-5 and TRBJ1-1, with 7 positions matching TRBD1. The CDR3 runs 13 residues. V trimming: 6 bases; J trimming: 3 bases; junction bases outside the gene matches: 4. The germline V gene has CDR1 MNHEY and CDR2 SVGAGI. CDR3 sequence: CASRVTGDTEAFF. CDR3 bases: TGTGCCAGCAGAGTAACAGGGGACACTGAAGCTTTCTTT.

This chain uses TRBV6-6 with TRBJ1-4, with no clear D. V gave up 7 bases and J gave up 5 bases, with 8 bases separating them. The CDR3 is 12 amino acids. Germline values: CDR1 MNHNY, CDR2 SVGAGI (reference sequence). CDR3 amino acids: CASTQLNEKLFF. The CDR3, as DNA: TGTGCCAGCACACAGTTAAATGAAAAACTGTTTTTT.

The chain has TRBV3-1 (or the pseudogene TRBV3-2) and TRBJ2-4; D call uncertain. V shed 1 base and J shed 0 bases, with 7 bases lying between them. This CDR3 region has 15 residues. Germline CDR1 LGHDT, CDR2 YNNKEL (reference sequence). The CDR3 is CASSQATLAKNIQYF. In nucleotides, the CDR3 is TGTGCCAGCAGCCAAGCCACTCTAGCCAAAAACATTCAGTACTTC.

In this sample, this clone turned up a few times. The chain links TRBV7-2 to TRBJ1-2; TRBD1 matches 8 bases. The V gene end was trimmed by 5 bases and the J gene end by 5 bases; junction bases not matched to a gene: 4. Germline values: CDR1 SGHTA, CDR2 FQGNSA. The CDR3 loop spans 13 amino acids. CDR3 sequence (DNA): TGTGCCAGCAGCCCACAGGGGGAATATGGCTACACCTTC. It is translated as CASSPQGEYGYTF.

The V gene is TRBV6-1, the J gene TRBJ1-1; D is perhaps TRBD1 (5 bases). This CDR3 is built from 14 residues. Trimming left V 3 bases short and J 4 bases short, with 12 bases between. Germline values: CDR1 MNHNS, CDR2 SASEGT. CDR3 region: CASSEQGPSTEAFF. The DNA for the CDR3 is TGTGCCAGCAGTGAGCAGGGTCCATCCACTGAAGCTTTCTTT.

The rearrangement joins TRBV6-2 or TRBV6-3 to TRBJ2-7; tentative D call: TRBD1 (6 bases). Trimming shortened V by 4 bases and J by 4 bases, and 8 bases separated the two germline ends. The CDR3 covers 12 residues. Germline V lookup: CDR1 MNHEY, CDR2 SVGEGT. CDR3: CASSSQGYEQYF. In DNA form, the CDR3 reads TGTGCCAGCAGTTCACAGGGTTACGAGCAGTACTTC.

The V gene is TRBV7-9, the J gene TRBJ1-5; no firm D call. The CDR3 spans 15 residues. Looked up from germline, CDR1 is SEHNR and CDR2 is FQNEAQ (reference sequence). The ends were cut back, 4 bases at V and 6 bases at J, with 16 bases in the middle. The CDR3: CASSSGSDGSQPQHF. In DNA, the CDR3 is TGTGCCAGCAGCTCGGGGAGTGACGGTTCTCAGCCCCAGCATTTT.

The rearrangement joins TRBV7-2 to TRBJ1-1; the match to TRBD1 covers 7 bases. This CDR3 spans 15 amino acids. The ends lost 4 bases at V and 2 bases at J; junction bases unmatched: 7. Germline V gives CDR1 SGHTA, CDR2 FQGNSA. CDR3 in DNA: TGTGCCAGCAGCTCGCCGAGGACAGGTAACACTGAAGCTTTCTTT. It specifies CASSSPRTGNTEAFF.

This chain joins TRBV24-1 and TRBJ2-3, with 10 bases that match TRBD1. V trimming: 6 bases; J trimming: 3 bases; junction bases outside the gene matches: 14. The CDR3 has 18 amino acids. The germline V gene encodes CDR1 KGHDR and CDR2 SFDVKD. The CDR3 protein is CATSSGTGEESWTDTQYF. The CDR3 DNA sequence: TGTGCCACCAGTTCAGGGACAGGGGAGGAGAGTTGGACAGATACGCAGTATTTT.

The V call is TRBV4-1, the J call TRBJ2-5; 10 bases are shared with TRBD2. The CDR3 length is 18 residues. The V gene's germline CDR1 is MGHRA and CDR2 YSYEKL. The ends lost 1 base at V and 5 bases at J; junction bases unmatched: 13. The CDR3 protein is CASSQGSERGGPRETQYF. CDR3 coding DNA: TGCGCCAGCAGCCAAGGGTCCGAGCGGGGGGGCCCCCGGGAGACCCAGTACTTC.

V usage is TRBV5-1 and J usage is TRBJ1-1; 7 positions agree with TRBD1. Germline V lookup: CDR1 SGHRS, CDR2 YFSETQ. CDR3 length: 15 amino acids. The ends lost 4 bases at V and 3 bases at J; junction bases unmatched: 9. CDR3 bases: TGCGCCAGCAGCCGGAAGACAGGGTCGGACACTGAAGCTTTCTTT. This sequence encodes CASSRKTGSDTEAFF.

In its sample, this clone was seen many times. The CDR3 DNA follows: TGTGCCACCAGCAGAGATCGTGCTAGTAGCACAGATACGCAGTATTTT. It translates to CATSRDRASSTDTQYF. The rearrangement joins TRBV15 to TRBJ2-3; D is ambiguous. The CDR3 extends over 16 amino acids. V lost 0 bases and J lost 0, with 10 bases in between. Germline V gives CDR1 LNHNV, CDR2 YYDKDF (reference sequence).

This clone was detected only a few times. The V and J genes are TRBV2 and TRBJ2-5, with TRBD2 identical over 7 bases. The CDR3 extends over 14 amino acids. Germline loops: CDR1 SNHLY, CDR2 FYNNEI. With V trimmed by 3 bases and J by 5 bases, 6 bases remained unmatched. The DNA of the CDR3 is TGTGCCAGCAGTGATATTTCGGGAGGCGAGACCCAGTACTTC. Translation: CASSDISGGETQYF. Full variable domain (missing parts from reference TRBV2 and TRBJ2-5): EPEVTQTPSHQVTQMGQEVILRCVPISNHLYFYWYRQILGQKVEFLVSFYNNEISEKSEIFDDQFSVERPDGSNFTLKIRSTKLEDSAMYFCASSDISGGETQYFGPGTRLLVL.

This clone was detected once. The chain carries TRBV7-2 and TRBJ1-1; the D is unclear. The CDR3 spans 13 residues. CDR1 SGHTA and CDR2 FQGNSA come from the germline V gene. Trimming removed 2 bases from V and 5 bases from J, with 9 bases in between. This CDR3 reads CASSLSRETEAFF. The CDR3 DNA is TGTGCCAGCAGCTTAAGTCGAGAGACTGAAGCTTTCTTT. Based on the CDR3 plus reference TRBV7-2 and TRBJ1-1, the full variable domain is GAGVSQSPSNKVTEKGKDVELRCDPISGHTALYWYRQSLGQGLEFLIYFQGNSAPDKSGLPSDRFSAERTGGSVSTLTIQRTQQEDSAVYLCASSLSRETEAFFGQGTRLTVV.

V gene TRBV6-5 combines with J gene TRBJ2-7; 9 bases are a match to TRBD2. Germline V gene sequence: CDR1 MNHEY, CDR2 SVGAGI. With V trimmed by 6 bases and J by 6 bases, 12 bases remained unmatched. The CDR3 is 15 residues long. In DNA form, the CDR3 reads TGTGCCAGCAGCGGCCTTAGCGGGAGTTATAGCGAGCAGTACTTC. This codes for CASSGLSGSYSEQYF.

This chain connects TRBV5-1 to TRBJ1-2; TRBD1 might be the D (5 bases). CDR3 length equals 13 residues. V lost 7 bases, J lost 8 bases, and 18 bases lay in between. Germline CDR1 SGHRS, CDR2 YFSETQ. DNA for the CDR3: TGCGCCAGCGCAAGGGACTTCAAGGAGGGCTACACCTTC. This encodes CASARDFKEGYTF.

V gene TRBV2 combines with J gene TRBJ1-2; perhaps TRBD1 as D (5 bases). Germline V gene sequence: CDR1 SNHLY, CDR2 FYNNEI. This CDR3 is 13 amino acids long. Trimming took 1 base from V and 6 from J, leaving 9 bases between them. The CDR3 reads CASSEGEGDGYTF. CDR3 DNA sequence: TGTGCCAGCAGTGAAGGTGAAGGGGATGGCTACACCTTC.

V usage is TRBV30 and J usage is TRBJ2-7; possibly TRBD2 for D (6 bases). V was pared by 3 bases and J by 3 bases, with 15 bases between. This CDR3 has 14 amino acids. CDR1 is GTSNPN and CDR2 is SVGIG in the germline V gene (reference sequence). CDR3: CAWRRGPGYYEQYF. The CDR3 nucleotides are TGTGCCTGGAGGCGGGGACCGGGGTACTACGAGCAGTACTTC.

J is TRBJ2-1 and V is TRBV5-4; 9 bases line up with TRBD1. Trimming cost V 0 bases and J 7 bases; bases outside gene matches: 2. CDR1 is SGHNT and CDR2 is YYREEE in the germline V gene (reference sequence). CDR3 length: 14 residues. CDR3 bases: TGTGCCAGCAGCTTGGGACAGGGGGGTAATGAGCAGTTCTTC. Translating gives CASSLGQGGNEQFF.

The V call is TRBV3-1 (or the pseudogene TRBV3-2), the J call TRBJ2-7; no firm D call. CDR3 size: 16 residues. CDR1 is LGHDT, CDR2 YNNKEL, per germline (reference sequence). Trimming took 1 base from V and 0 from J, leaving 13 bases between them. The CDR3 sequence: CASSQGSSSNSYEQYF. Here the CDR3 DNA reads TGTGCCAGCAGCCAAGGGTCGTCCAGTAACTCCTACGAGCAGTACTTC.